Below, 27 T cell receptor beta chains from the same sample are listed, as sequenced in a study of CD8 T cells in Susac syndrome. RNA in amounts of roughly 0.5 to 1 ug was reverse transcribed with random hexamers. TCRdb redid the calling of the immunoSEQ multiplex PCR reads with MiXCR, one entry per CDR3 protein. The sample carries 95,000 to 150,000 distinct CDR3 sequences, 96% recorded once. The sequenced sample was CD4+ T cells from PBMCs. These TCRs come from a human donor with Susac syndrome.

V usage is TRBV19 and J usage is TRBJ2-3, with 9 bases identical to TRBD1. The CDR3 has 16 amino acids. Germline CDR1 LNHDA, CDR2 SQIVND (reference sequence). After removal of 5 bases from V and 2 bases from J, the junction contained 8 bases not matched to a gene. In nucleotides, the CDR3 is TGTGCCAGTAGTCCGTGGACAGGGGCCCCCACAGATACGCAGTATTTT. Translating gives CASSPWTGAPTDTQYF.

In this sample, this clonotype turned up a few times. The V and J genes are TRBV20-1 and TRBJ1-1, with a tentative D call TRBD1 (6 bases). CDR1 is DFQATT and CDR2 is SNEGSKA in the germline V gene (reference sequence). This CDR3 region has 11 residues. V gave up 5 bases and J gave up 7 bases, with 11 bases separating them. CDR3: CSAPRQVEAFF. The CDR3 DNA is TGCAGTGCTCCGAGACAGGTTGAAGCTTTCTTT.

The gene calls are TRBV12-3 or TRBV12-4 and TRBJ2-1, with 13 bases lining up with TRBD2. V lost 3 bases and J lost 0; bases outside the gene matches: 5. The CDR3 has 18 residues. CDR3: CASSFPGTSGISYNEQFF. CDR3 DNA: TGTGCCAGCAGTTTCCCCGGGACTAGCGGGATCTCCTACAATGAGCAGTTCTTC.

The chain joins TRBV29-1 to TRBJ2-5; 7 bases align to TRBD2. V dropped 4 bases and J dropped 4; count of bases not matched to a gene: 9. The CDR3 is made up of 14 amino acids. CDR1 and CDR2 (germline): SQVTM, ANQGSEA. The CDR3 DNA sequence: TGCAGCGTTGTTAGCGGGCCGGGTCCAGAGACCCAGTACTTC. Encoded protein: CSVVSGPGPETQYF.

This chain links TRBV20-1 with TRBJ2-7; a possible D gene is TRBD1 (5 bases). Germline V gene data show CDR1 as DFQATT and CDR2 as SNEGSKA (reference sequence). The V gene lost 2 bases and the J gene lost 3 bases, with 20 bases spanning the gap. The CDR3 contains 16 residues. Here the CDR3 reads CSARRVGHHTLYEQYF. CDR3 sequence (DNA): TGCAGTGCTAGACGGGTTGGACACCACACGCTCTACGAGCAGTACTTC.

The rearrangement links TRBV19 to TRBJ2-7, with D possibly matching TRBD2 (5 bases). Per the germline V gene, CDR1 is LNHDA and CDR2 is SQIVND (reference sequence). The CDR3 loop spans 14 amino acids. V was cut by 4 bases and J by 9 bases, with 19 bases left in between. CDR3 amino acids: CASSTFEGPALQYF. CDR3 nucleotide sequence: TGTGCCAGTAGTACATTCGAGGGCCCGGCGTTGCAGTACTTC. Looking up the rest from reference TRBV19 and TRBJ2-7 gives the full variable domain: DGGITQSPKYLFRKEGQNVTLSCEQNLNHDAMYWYRQDPGQGLRLIYYSQIVNDFQKGDIAEGYSVSREKKESFPLTVTSAQKNPTAFYLCASSTFEGPALQYFGPGTRLTVT.

The chain combines TRBV9 with TRBJ2-2; no firm D call. V was shortened by 2 bases and J by 2 bases, with 4 bases between the two germline ends. Germline V gene sequence: CDR1 SGDLS, CDR2 YYNGEE. This CDR3 contains 13 residues. For the CDR3, the DNA is TGTGCCAGCAGCGTCCAAAACACCGGGGAGCTGTTTTTT. It yields the protein CASSVQNTGELFF.

The chain recombines TRBV25-1 with TRBJ1-1, with 11 bases fitting TRBD1. CDR1 is MGHDK, CDR2 SYGVNS, per germline. This CDR3 has 13 residues. V shed 10 bases, J shed 4 bases, and the junction held 5 bases outside the gene matches. CDR3 coding DNA: TGTGCCACCTGCGGGACAGGGGGCACTGAAGCTTTCTTT. Amino acid sequence: CATCGTGGTEAFF.

This chain uses TRBV7-2 with TRBJ2-5; D is possibly TRBD1 or TRBD2 (5 bases each). This CDR3 is 15 amino acids long. Germline loops: CDR1 SGHTA, CDR2 FQGNSA. V was trimmed by 5 bases and J by 3 bases, leaving 16 bases between them. The CDR3 sequence is CASSIDQRGEETQYF. CDR3 coding DNA: TGTGCCAGCAGCATAGACCAGAGGGGCGAAGAGACCCAGTACTTC.

The chain couples TRBV3-1 to TRBJ2-7, with 7 positions matching TRBD2. V trimming: 4 bases; J trimming: 2 bases; junction bases outside the gene matches: 8. The germline CDR1 and CDR2 sequences are LGHDT and YNNKEL (reference sequence). The CDR3 length is 15 residues. In nucleotides, the CDR3 is TGTGCCAGCAGCCTCAGGGAGCGGGGACCCTACGAGCAGTACTTC. Translation: CASSLRERGPYEQYF.

This clonotype was seen only a few times. The J gene is TRBJ2-7, the V gene TRBV6-1, with D hard to call. V lost 6 bases, J lost 2 bases, and 5 bases lay in between. Germline loops: CDR1 MNHNS, CDR2 SASEGT. This CDR3 has 11 amino acids. CDR3 sequence reads: CASRSTYEQYF. The CDR3 coding sequence is TGTGCCAGCAGGAGCACCTACGAGCAGTACTTC.

DNA of the CDR3: TGTGCCAGCAGTTTACGTCGCAGGGCCTACGAGCAGTACTTC. Protein sequence: CASSLRRRAYEQYF. The chain uses TRBV12-3 or TRBV12-4 and TRBJ2-7; D is perhaps TRBD1 (5 bases). The CDR3 is made up of 14 amino acids. The germline V and J ends were trimmed by 2 bases and 2 bases, with 10 bases remaining between them.

The V call is TRBV29-1, the J call TRBJ2-2; a weak D match, TRBD2 (6 bases). CDR3 length: 14 residues. V shed 5 bases and J shed 1 base, with 11 bases lying between them. CDR1 and CDR2 from the germline V gene are SQVTM and ANQGSEA. The CDR3 loop is CSVRTGVNTGELFF. In DNA form, the CDR3 reads TGCAGCGTTCGAACGGGAGTGAACACCGGGGAGCTGTTTTTT.

The chain has TRBV20-1 and TRBJ1-5; tentative D call: TRBD1 (5 bases). V was trimmed by 7 bases and J by 5 bases, leaving 15 bases between them. Germline CDR1 is DFQATT and CDR2 is SNEGSKA (reference sequence). This CDR3 comprises 13 residues. The CDR3 DNA sequence: TGCAGTGGGGCAGGGCAGGACGATCAGCCCCAGCATTTT. Its protein product is CSGAGQDDQPQHF.

The J gene is TRBJ2-7, the V gene TRBV25-1; 9 positions match TRBD1. The CDR3 has 15 amino acids. Trimming took 6 bases from V and 7 from J; bases not matched to a gene: 13. CDR1 and CDR2 (germline): MGHDK, SYGVNS. Written as DNA, the CDR3 is TGTGCCAGCAGCCCAGCGGACAGGGGATTCTATGAGCAGTACTTC. Translation gives CASSPADRGFYEQYF.

The V call is TRBV20-1, the J call TRBJ2-3; D assignment may be TRBD1 or TRBD2 (6 bases each). Trimming shortened V by 5 bases and J by 0 bases, and 12 bases separated the two germline ends. The CDR3 runs to 14 residues. Germline CDR1 reads DFQATT; CDR2 reads SNEGSKA (reference sequence). The CDR3 coding sequence is TGCAGTGCTTTGGGGGGCTTGAGCACAGATACGCAGTATTTT. It encodes CSALGGLSTDTQYF.

This clonotype has a single count. This chain links TRBV24-1 with TRBJ2-5, with D perhaps TRBD1 (5 bases). V gave up 2 bases and J gave up 5 bases, with 8 bases separating them. CDR1 and CDR2 (germline): KGHDR, SFDVKD. The CDR3 length is 13 residues. In DNA, the CDR3 is TGTGCCACCAGTGATTCAGGGTGGGAGACCCAGTACTTC. Translating gives CATSDSGWETQYF.

The rearrangement uses TRBV11-2 and TRBJ2-5, with TRBD2 matching over 8 bases. The CDR3 consists of 15 residues. V shed 2 bases, J shed 5 bases, and the junction held 7 bases outside the gene matches. Germline values: CDR1 SGHAT, CDR2 FQNNGV. The CDR3 DNA is TGTGCCAGCAGCTTATCGGGACTAGTTGTGGAGACCCAGTACTTC. Translated: CASSLSGLVVETQYF.

This clonotype was observed once. The chain links TRBV5-4 to TRBJ2-7; D is unclear. Trimming cost V 2 bases and J 2 bases, with 14 bases left between them. The CDR3 sequence is 15 residues long. Per germline, CDR1 SGHNT and CDR2 YYREEE (reference sequence). The CDR3: CASSLPGSATYEQYF. The CDR3 DNA reads TGTGCCAGCAGCTTACCGGGCAGCGCTACCTACGAGCAGTACTTC.

J is TRBJ2-1 and V is TRBV20-1, with 7 bases identical to TRBD1. Germline V CDR1 and CDR2: DFQATT, SNEGSKA (reference sequence). Trimming at V came to 0 bases and at J to 7 bases, leaving 3 bases not matched to a gene. The length of the CDR3 is 13 residues. CDR3 sequence (DNA): TGCAGTGCTAGAGAGGGGACAGTGAATGAGCAGTTCTTC. Its translation is CSAREGTVNEQFF.

The J gene is TRBJ1-2, the V gene TRBV12-3 or TRBV12-4; weak D call: TRBD1 (5 bases). The CDR3 loop spans 15 amino acids. Between the trimmed V and J ends, which lost 6 bases and 8 bases, there was a span of 22 bases. In DNA, the CDR3 is TGTGCCAGCAGCCCAATTCCCCAGGGAGGTCAAGGCTACACCTTC. It specifies CASSPIPQGGQGYTF.

This chain joins TRBV29-1 and TRBJ2-1; D call uncertain. The ends were cut back, 4 bases at V and 10 bases at J, with 8 bases in the middle. The CDR3 runs to 10 residues. CDR1 is SQVTM, CDR2 ANQGSEA, per germline. The CDR3 is CSVALREQFF. As DNA, the CDR3 is TGCAGCGTTGCGCTAAGGGAGCAGTTCTTC.

The chain couples TRBV11-2 to TRBJ2-6; D is unresolved. Trimming stripped 5 bases from V and 0 bases from J, with 14 bases between. This CDR3 contains 17 residues. The V gene's germline CDR1 is SGHAT and CDR2 FQNNGV. Here the CDR3 reads CASSPRALLSGANVLTF. The CDR3 nucleotides are TGTGCCAGCAGCCCCCGGGCCCTTCTCTCTGGGGCCAACGTCCTGACTTTC.

Here the CDR3 reads CASNLAGNVGELFF. The CDR3 bases are TGTGCCAGCAACCTTGCGGGGAACGTCGGGGAGCTGTTTTTT. The V call is TRBV7-9, the J call TRBJ2-2; perhaps TRBD2 as D (6 bases). This CDR3 spans 14 amino acids. The germline V and J ends were trimmed by 7 bases and 7 bases, with 16 bases remaining between them. From germline, CDR1 is SEHNR and CDR2 FQNEAQ (reference sequence).

This clonotype has a single count. CDR3 protein: CSVGSNQNTEAFF. Here the CDR3 DNA reads TGCAGCGTTGGTAGCAATCAGAACACTGAAGCTTTCTTT. The genes are TRBV29-1 and TRBJ1-1; D not resolved. Germline V CDR1 and CDR2: SQVTM, ANQGSEA. The CDR3 spans 13 residues. Trimming pared 4 bases from V and 1 base from J, leaving 10 bases between.

The rearrangement links TRBV5-1 to TRBJ1-1, with D tentatively TRBD1 (6 bases). CDR1 and CDR2 (germline): SGHRS, YFSETQ. The V end was cut by 0 bases, the J end by 3 bases, with 9 bases between. This CDR3 is built from 14 residues. CDR3 sequence reads: CASSLDRADTEAFF. In nucleotides, the CDR3 is TGCGCCAGCAGCTTGGACAGGGCTGACACTGAAGCTTTCTTT.

This clonotype turned up a few times. V gene TRBV11-2 combines with J gene TRBJ1-4; 9 nucleotides align to TRBD1. From germline, CDR1 is SGHAT and CDR2 FQNNGV. The V segment lost 3 bases and the J segment 2 bases; nucleotides outside the gene matches: 1. There are 15 residues in the CDR3. The CDR3 DNA reads as TGTGCCAGCAGCTTCGACAGGGGGACTAATGAAAAACTGTTTTTT. Protein product: CASSFDRGTNEKLFF.